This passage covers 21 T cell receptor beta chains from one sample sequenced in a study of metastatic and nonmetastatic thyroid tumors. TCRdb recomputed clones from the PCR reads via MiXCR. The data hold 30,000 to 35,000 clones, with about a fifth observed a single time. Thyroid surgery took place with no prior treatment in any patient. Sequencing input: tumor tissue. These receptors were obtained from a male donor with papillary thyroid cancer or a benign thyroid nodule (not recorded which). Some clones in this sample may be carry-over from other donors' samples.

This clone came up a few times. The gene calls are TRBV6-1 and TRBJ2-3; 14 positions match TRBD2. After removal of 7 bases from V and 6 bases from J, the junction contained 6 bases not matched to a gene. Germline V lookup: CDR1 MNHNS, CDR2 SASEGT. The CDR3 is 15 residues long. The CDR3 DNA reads TGTGCCAGCACCGGACTAGCGGGGGGCGGGGATACGCAGTATTTT. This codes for CASTGLAGGGDTQYF.

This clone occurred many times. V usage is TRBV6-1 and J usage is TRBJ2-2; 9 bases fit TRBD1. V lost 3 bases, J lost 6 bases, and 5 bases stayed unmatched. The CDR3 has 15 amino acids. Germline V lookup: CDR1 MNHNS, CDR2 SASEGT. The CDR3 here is CASSEWDRASGELFF. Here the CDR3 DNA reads TGTGCCAGCAGTGAGTGGGACAGGGCCTCCGGGGAGCTGTTTTTT.

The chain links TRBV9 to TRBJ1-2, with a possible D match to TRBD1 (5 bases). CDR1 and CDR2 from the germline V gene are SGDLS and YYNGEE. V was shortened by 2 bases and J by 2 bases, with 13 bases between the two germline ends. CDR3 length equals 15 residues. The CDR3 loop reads CASSVHGDVNYGYTF. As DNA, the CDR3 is TGTGCCAGCAGCGTCCACGGGGACGTCAACTATGGCTACACCTTC.

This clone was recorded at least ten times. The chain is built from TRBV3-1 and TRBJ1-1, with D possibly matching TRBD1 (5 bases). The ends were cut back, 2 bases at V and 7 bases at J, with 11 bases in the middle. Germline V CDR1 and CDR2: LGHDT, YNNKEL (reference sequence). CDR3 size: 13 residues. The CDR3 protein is CASSQRGVGEAFF. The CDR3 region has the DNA TGTGCCAGCAGCCAAAGGGGAGTGGGTGAAGCTTTCTTT.

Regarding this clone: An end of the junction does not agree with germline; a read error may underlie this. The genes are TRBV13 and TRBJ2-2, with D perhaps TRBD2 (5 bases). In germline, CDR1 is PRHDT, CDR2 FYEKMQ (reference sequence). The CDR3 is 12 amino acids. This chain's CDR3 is CASRWIAGELVF. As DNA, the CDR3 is TGTGCCAGCAGATGGATTGCCGGGGAGCTGGTTTTT. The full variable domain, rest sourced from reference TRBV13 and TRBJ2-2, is AAGVIQSPRHLIKEKRETATLKCYPIPRHDTVYWYQQGPGQDPQFLISFYEKMQSDKGSIPDRFSAQQFSDYHSELNMSSLELGDSALYFCASRWIAGELVFGEGSRLTVL.

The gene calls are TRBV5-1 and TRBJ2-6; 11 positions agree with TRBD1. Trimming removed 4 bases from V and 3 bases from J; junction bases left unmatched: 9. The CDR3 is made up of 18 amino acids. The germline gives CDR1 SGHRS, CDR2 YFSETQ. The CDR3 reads CASSGGTGGFSGANVLTF. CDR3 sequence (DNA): TGCGCCAGCAGCGGGGGGACAGGGGGATTTAGTGGGGCCAACGTCCTGACTTTC.

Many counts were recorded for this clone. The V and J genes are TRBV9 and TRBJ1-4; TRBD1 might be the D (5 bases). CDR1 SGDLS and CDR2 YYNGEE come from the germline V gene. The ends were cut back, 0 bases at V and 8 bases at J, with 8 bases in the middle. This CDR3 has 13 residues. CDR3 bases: TGTGCCAGCAGCGTAGTCGGGGGAGAAAAACTGTTTTTT. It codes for CASSVVGGEKLFF.

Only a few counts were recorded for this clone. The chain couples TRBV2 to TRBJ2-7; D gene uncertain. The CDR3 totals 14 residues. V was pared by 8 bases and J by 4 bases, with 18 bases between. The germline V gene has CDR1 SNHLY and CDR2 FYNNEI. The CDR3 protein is CASHLDVGIYEQYF. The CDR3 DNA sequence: TGTGCCAGCCACCTCGATGTGGGCATTTACGAGCAGTACTTC.

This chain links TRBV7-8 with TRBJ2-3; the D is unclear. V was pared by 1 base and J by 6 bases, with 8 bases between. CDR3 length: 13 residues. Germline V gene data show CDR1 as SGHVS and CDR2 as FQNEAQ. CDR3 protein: CASSLGGMDTQYF. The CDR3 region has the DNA TGTGCCAGCAGCTTAGGTGGAATGGATACGCAGTATTTT.

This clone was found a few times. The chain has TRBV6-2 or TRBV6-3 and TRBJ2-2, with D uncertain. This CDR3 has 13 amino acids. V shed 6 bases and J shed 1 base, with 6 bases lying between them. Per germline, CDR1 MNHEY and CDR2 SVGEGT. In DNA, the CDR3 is TGTGCCAGCAGATACAGGAACACCGGGGAGCTGTTTTTT. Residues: CASRYRNTGELFF.

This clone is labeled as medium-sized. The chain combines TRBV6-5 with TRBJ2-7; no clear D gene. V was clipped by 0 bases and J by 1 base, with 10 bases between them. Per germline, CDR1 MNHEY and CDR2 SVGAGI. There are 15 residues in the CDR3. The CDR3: CASSYSKGGSYEQYF. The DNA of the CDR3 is TGTGCCAGCAGTTACTCGAAGGGTGGGTCCTACGAGCAGTACTTC.

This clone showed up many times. CDR3 protein: CASSLGATPTDTQYF. The CDR3 region has the DNA TGTGCCAGCAGCTTAGGGGCTACCCCCACAGATACGCAGTATTTT. V gene TRBV11-2 combines with J gene TRBJ2-3; D not certain. The germline CDR1 and CDR2 sequences are SGHAT and FQNNGV. V was pared by 1 base and J by 2 bases, with 10 bases between. The CDR3 runs to 15 residues.

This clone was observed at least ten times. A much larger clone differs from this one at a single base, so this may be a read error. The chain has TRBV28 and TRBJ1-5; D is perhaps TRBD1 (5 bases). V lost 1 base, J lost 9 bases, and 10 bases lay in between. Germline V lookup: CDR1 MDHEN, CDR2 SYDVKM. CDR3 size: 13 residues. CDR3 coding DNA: TGTGCCAGCAGTTTATTGGGGGTCCGGCCCCAGCATTTT. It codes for CASSLLGVRPQHF.

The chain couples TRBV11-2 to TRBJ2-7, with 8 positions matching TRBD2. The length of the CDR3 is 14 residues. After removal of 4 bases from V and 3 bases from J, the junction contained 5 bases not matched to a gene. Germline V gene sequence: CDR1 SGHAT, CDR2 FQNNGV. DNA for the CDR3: TGTGCCAGCAGCTCGATAGCGGGAATCTACGAGCAGTACTTC. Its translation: CASSSIAGIYEQYF. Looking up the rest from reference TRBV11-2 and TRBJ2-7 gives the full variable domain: EAGVAQSPRYKIIEKRQSVAFWCNPISGHATLYWYQQILGQGPKLLIQFQNNGVVDDSQLPKDRFSAERLKGVDSTLKIQPAKLEDSAVYLCASSSIAGIYEQYFGPGTRLTVT.

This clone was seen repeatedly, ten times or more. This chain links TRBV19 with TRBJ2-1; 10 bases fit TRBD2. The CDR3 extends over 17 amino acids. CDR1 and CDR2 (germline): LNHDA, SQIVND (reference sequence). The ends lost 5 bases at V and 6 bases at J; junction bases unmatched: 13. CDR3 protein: CASSAPSGGFIGNEQFF. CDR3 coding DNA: TGTGCCAGTAGTGCCCCTAGCGGGGGTTTCATTGGCAATGAGCAGTTCTTC.

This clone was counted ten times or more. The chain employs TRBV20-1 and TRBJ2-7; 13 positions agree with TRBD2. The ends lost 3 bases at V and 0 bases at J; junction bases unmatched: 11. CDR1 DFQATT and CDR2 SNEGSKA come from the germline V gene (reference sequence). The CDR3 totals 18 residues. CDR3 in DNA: TGCAGTGCTAGCACTAGCGGGAGGGCTGACCGTAGCTCCTACGAGCAGTACTTC. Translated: CSASTSGRADRSSYEQYF.

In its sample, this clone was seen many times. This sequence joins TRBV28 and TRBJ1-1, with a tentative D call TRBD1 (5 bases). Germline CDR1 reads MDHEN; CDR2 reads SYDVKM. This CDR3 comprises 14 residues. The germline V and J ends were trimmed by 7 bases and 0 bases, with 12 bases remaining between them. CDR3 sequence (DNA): TGTGCCAGCATCGAAGGGGTTCTGAACACTGAAGCTTTCTTT. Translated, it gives CASIEGVLNTEAFF.

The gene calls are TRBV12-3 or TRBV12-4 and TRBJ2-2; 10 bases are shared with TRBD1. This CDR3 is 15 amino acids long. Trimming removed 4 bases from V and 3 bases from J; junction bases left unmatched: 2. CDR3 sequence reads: CASSSDRGYTGELFF. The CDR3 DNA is TGTGCCAGCAGTTCGGACAGGGGGTACACCGGGGAGCTGTTTTTT.

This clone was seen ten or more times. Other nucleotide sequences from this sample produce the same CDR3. DNA for the CDR3: TGTGCCAGGAATAGCGGGAAGGGGAACAATGAGCAGTTCTTC. Translated: CARNSGKGNNEQFF. The chain combines TRBV2 with TRBJ2-1; TRBD2 matches at 8 bases. The ends lost 9 bases at V and 5 bases at J; junction bases unmatched: 9. This CDR3 has 14 amino acids. Germline V gives CDR1 SNHLY, CDR2 FYNNEI.

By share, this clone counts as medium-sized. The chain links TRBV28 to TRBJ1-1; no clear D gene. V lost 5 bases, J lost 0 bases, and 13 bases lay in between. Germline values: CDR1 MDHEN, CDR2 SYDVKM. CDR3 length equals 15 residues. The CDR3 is CASSPRGYLNTEAFF. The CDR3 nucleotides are TGTGCCAGCAGTCCTCGAGGGTATCTGAACACTGAAGCTTTCTTT.

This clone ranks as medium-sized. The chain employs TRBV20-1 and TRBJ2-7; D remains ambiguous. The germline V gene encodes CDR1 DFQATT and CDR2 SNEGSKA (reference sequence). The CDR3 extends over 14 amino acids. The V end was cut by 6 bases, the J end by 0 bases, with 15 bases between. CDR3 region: CSAIPPDGSYEQYF. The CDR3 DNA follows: TGCAGTGCAATTCCTCCGGACGGCTCCTACGAGCAGTACTTC.